This T cell receptor (beta chain) was found in a study of memory CD4+ T cells and cytomegalovirus serostatus (dated by TCRdb to about 2019). For context, the study as a whole: The cohort included about 33 healthy adults from Belgium, of whom 9 were CMV seropositive and 24 were CMV seronegative. To replicate a published TCR-based CMV serostatus classifier, the researchers sequenced the CD4+ memory TCRbeta repertoires of a Belgian cohort whose cytomegalovirus serostatus was known.

The Quick-DNA Microprep Kit was used to extract genomic DNA from the sorted cells. Amplification of TCRbeta DNA was done with the immunoSEQ hsTCRbeta kit, following the protocol from the manufacturer. TCRbeta libraries were sequenced on an Illumina MiSeq instrument. Per the source publication's procedure: Removing out-of-frame sequences left a few million distinct TCRbeta sequences, an average of about 70,000 per individual. Each individual was scored according to the count of 164 previously reported CMV-associated TCRbeta sequences and the total productive distinct TCRbeta count. A beta-binomial model was reimplemented in Python, and scikit-learn random forests with default parameters were trained on US cohort data. On the Belgian cohort, classifier performance was reported as the median AUC, along with percentile confidence intervals, across 10,000 bootstrap iterations. TCRdb stores this immuneACCESS table with in-frame sequences only. Part of the clones is absent; in the studies checked, under half of the shortfall reflects unresolved V genes, and no reason is known for the rest. That table supplies the V and J calls and clone size; D and trimming were determined from the DNA. This sample lists about 58,000 clones; more than 65% were detected once. The ten largest clones capture about 0.5% of the sample.

A FACSAria II was used to sort memory CD4+ T cells, defined as single viable CD3+CD4+CD8-CD45RO+ cells. To determine CMV serostatus, a Roche Elecsys assay was used that detects serum IgG against CMV pp150, pp28, p38 and p52. After thawing, total CD4+ T cells were enriched by positive selection with CD4 magnetic microbeads. The samples came from a different study that was designed specifically to examine the CD4+ T cell memory repertoire. Peripheral blood mononuclear cells were isolated and cryopreserved according to standard operating procedures, and serum was stored at -80 degrees C. CD3-PerCP (BW264/56), CD4-APC (RPA-T4), CD45RO-PE (UCHT1) and CD8-Pacific Orange (3B5) antibodies were used for staining, and non-viable cells were excluded with Sytox blue. As regards this clone: Its antigen remains undetermined. Qualities for individual bases were not recorded, and no much larger clone is one base off.

Results the study describes overall, beyond this receptor: CMV serostatus prediction reached a median bootstrapped AUC of about 0.96 with the original framework and around 0.91 with a US-trained random forest. Among the roughly 160 previously reported CMV-associated TCRbeta sequences, about 71 showed up in the CD4+ memory repertoires, with each one found in between one and five individuals. The results were interpreted as suggesting that the CMV-associated TCR signature is largely present in the CD4+ memory repertoire. A median bootstrapped AUC of approximately 0.95 with a 95% CI of 0.76-1.00 was achieved on the Belgian cohort by the original-framework classifier. Only CD4+CD45RO+ memory cells were sequenced, unlike the original study, which covered naive and memory CD4+ and CD8+ populations.

At the junction V is shortened by 6 bases and J by 5 bases, with 11 bases in between. The germline V gene encodes CDR1 LGHNT and CDR2 FRNRAP. Spanning cysteine to phenylalanine, the CDR3 consists of 12 amino acids. The CDR3 DNA has 36 bases and is translated from base 1. The rearranged chain carries TRBV12-5 and TRBJ2-7; the D gene is perhaps TRBD1, from 5 matching bases. The TCR originated in an adult in good health and CMV-seronegative. Some clones in this sample may be carry-over from other donors' samples. The sequencing input was memory CD4+ T cells from blood. The CDR3 region reads CASGPGHDEQYF. The sequenced DNA: TGTGCTAGTGGCCCAGGACATGACGAGCAGTACTTC.